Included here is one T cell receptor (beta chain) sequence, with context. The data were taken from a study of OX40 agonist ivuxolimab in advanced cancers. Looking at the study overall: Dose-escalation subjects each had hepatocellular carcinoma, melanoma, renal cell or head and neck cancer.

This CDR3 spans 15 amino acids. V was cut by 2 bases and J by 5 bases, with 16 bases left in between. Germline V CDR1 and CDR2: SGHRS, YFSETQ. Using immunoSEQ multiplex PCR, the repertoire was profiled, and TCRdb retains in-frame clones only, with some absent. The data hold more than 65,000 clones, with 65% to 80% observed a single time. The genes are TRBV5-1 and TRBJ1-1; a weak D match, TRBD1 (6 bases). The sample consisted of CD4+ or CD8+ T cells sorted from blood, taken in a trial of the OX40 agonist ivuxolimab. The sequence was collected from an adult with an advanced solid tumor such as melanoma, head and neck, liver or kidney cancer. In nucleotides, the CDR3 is TGCGCCAGCAGCTTTGAGTCCAGGGGTGGTACTGAAGCTTTCTTT. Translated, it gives CASSFESRGGTEAFF.